This TCR beta chain originates from a study of blood T cell repertoires in COVID-19. Data came from immunoSEQ multiplex PCR; TCRdb stores just in-frame clones and leaves some out. The data contain roughly 200,000 clones, more than 80% of them singletons. Germline trimming cut 3 bases from V and 4 bases from J; bases unmatched to any gene: 4. This CDR3 spans 15 amino acids. Germline CDR1 MNHEY, CDR2 SMNVEV (reference sequence). The sample comprised peripheral blood. This clonotype originated in a woman in her thirties with COVID-19, enrolled during active disease. This chain joins TRBV27 and TRBJ2-3; 10 bases line up with TRBD1. CDR3 in DNA: TGTGCCAGCAGTTTGACAGGGGGCGTCCCAGATACGCAGTATTTT. This sequence encodes CASSLTGGVPDTQYF.